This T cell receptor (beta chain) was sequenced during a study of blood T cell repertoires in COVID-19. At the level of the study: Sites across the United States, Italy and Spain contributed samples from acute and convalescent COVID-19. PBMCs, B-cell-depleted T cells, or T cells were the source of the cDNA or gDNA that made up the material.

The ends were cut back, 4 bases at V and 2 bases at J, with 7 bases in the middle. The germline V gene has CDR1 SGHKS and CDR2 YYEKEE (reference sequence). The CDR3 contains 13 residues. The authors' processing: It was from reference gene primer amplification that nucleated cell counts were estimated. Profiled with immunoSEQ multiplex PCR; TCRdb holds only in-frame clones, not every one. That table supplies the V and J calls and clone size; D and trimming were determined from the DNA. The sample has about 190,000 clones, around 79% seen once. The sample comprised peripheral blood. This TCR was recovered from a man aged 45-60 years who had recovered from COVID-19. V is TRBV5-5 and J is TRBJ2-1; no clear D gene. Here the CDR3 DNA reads TGTGCCAGCAGCCTACGGGCCTACAATGAGCAGTTCTTC. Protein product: CASSLRAYNEQFF.